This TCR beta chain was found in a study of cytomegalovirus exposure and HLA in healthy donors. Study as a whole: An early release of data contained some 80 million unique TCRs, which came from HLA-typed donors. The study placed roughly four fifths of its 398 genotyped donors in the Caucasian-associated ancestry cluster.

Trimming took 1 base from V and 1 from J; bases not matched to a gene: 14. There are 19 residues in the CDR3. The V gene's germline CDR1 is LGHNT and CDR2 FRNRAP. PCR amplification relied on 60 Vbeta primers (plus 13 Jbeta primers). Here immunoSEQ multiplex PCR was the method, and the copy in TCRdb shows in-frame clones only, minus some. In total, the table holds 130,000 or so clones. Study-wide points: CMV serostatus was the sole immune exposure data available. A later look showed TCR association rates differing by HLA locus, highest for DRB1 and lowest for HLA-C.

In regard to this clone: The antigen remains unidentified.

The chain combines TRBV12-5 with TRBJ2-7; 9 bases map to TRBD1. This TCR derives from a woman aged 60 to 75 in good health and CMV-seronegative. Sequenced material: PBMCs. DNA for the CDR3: TGTGCTAGTGGTTTGGGGTGGCTAATGGACAGGGGCCTTTCCTACGAGCAGTACTTC. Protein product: CASGLGWLMDRGLSYEQYF.